This TCR beta chain was identified during a study of blood T cell repertoires in COVID-19. As for the study in general: There were acute and convalescent COVID-19 samples, and they came from the United States, Italy and Spain. Sources were T cells, B-cell-depleted T cells, or PBMCs; the material itself was cDNA or gDNA.

In the authors' workflow: It was from reference gene primer amplification that nucleated cell counts were estimated. Profiled with immunoSEQ multiplex PCR; TCRdb holds only in-frame clones, not every one. V and J calls and clone size come straight from that table; D and trimming were deduced from the DNA. The sample gives about 230,000 clones, around 83% of which show up once; 6.5% to 9% is in the top ten. The germline CDR1 and CDR2 sequences are SGHRS and YFSETQ. Trimming took 1 base from V and 2 from J, leaving 13 bases between them. The CDR3 is made up of 15 amino acids. Material: peripheral blood. The V and J genes are TRBV5-1 and TRBJ2-7; D possibly corresponds to TRBD2 (7 bases). The sequence derives from a woman aged 50 to 60 with acute or convalescent COVID-19. In DNA, the CDR3 is TGCGCCAGCAGCTTGAGGGGGGGCCCTACCTACGAGCAGTACTTC. It translates to CASSLRGGPTYEQYF.